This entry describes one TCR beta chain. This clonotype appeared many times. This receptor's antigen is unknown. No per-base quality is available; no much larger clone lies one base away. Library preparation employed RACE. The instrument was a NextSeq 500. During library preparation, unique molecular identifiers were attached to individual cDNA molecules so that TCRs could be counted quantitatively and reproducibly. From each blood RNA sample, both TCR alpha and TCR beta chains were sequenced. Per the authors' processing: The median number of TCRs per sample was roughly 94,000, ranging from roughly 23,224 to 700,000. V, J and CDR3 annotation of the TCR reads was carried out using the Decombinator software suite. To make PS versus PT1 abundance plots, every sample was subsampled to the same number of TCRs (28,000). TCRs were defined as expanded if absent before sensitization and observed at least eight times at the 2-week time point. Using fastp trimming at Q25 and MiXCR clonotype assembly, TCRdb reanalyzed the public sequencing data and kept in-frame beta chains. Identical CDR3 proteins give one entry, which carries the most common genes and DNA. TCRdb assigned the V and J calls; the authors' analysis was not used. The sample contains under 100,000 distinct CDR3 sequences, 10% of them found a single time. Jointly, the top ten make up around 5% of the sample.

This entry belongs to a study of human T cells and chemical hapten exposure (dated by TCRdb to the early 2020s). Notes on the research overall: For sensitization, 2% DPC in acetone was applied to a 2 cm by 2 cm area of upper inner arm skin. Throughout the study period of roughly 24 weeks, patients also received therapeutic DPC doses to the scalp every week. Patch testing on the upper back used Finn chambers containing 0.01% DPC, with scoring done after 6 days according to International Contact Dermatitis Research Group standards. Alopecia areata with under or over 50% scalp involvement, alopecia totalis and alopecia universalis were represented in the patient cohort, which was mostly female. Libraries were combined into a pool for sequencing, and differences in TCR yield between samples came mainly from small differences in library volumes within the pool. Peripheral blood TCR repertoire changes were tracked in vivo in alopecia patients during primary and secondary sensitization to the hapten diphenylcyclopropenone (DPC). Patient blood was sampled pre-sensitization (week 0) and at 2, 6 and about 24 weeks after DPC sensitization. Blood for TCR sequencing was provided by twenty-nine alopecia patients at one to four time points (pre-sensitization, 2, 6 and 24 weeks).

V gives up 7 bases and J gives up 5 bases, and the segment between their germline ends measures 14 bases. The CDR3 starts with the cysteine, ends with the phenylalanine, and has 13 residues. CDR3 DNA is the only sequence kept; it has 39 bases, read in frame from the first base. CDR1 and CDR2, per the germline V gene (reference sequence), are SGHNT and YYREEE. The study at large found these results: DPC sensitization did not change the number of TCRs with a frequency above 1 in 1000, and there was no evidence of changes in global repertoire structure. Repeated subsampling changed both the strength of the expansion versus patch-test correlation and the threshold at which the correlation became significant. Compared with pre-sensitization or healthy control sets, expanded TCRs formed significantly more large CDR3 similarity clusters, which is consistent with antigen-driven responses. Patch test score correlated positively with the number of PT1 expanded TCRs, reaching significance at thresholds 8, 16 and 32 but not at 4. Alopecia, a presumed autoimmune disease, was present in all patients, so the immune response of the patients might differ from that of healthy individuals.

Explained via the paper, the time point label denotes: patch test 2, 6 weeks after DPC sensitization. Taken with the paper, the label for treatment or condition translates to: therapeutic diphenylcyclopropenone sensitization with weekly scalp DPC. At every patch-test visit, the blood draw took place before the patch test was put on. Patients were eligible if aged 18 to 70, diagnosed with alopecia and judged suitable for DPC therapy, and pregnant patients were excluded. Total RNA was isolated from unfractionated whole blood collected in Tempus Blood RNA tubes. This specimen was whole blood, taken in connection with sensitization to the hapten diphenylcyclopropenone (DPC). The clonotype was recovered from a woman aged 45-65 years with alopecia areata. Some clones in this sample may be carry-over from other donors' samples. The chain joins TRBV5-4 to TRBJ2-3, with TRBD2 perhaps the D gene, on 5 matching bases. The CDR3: CASSRAPQDTQYF. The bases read TGTGCCAGCTCGAGGGCCCCCCAAGATACGCAGTATTTT.